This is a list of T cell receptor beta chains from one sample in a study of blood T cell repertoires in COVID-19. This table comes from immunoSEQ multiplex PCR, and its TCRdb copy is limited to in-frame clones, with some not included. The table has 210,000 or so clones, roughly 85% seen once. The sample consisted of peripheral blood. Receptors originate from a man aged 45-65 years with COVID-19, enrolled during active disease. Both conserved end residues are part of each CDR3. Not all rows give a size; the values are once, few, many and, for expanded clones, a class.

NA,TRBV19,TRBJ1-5,CASTQGDSAGNQPQHF
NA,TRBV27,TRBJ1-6,CASTQGGGYSPLHF
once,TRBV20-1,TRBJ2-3,CSASRGGPSTDTQYF
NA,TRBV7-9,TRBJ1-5,CASSLGQYSNQPQHF
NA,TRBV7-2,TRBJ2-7,CASSPPSGQGFEQYF
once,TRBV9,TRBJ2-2,CASSVAGTGELFF
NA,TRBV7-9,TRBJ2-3,CASSLAAGGSTDTQYF
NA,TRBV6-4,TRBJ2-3,CASSDSAGYLDTQYF
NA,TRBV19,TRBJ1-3,CASSSTGITGNTIYF
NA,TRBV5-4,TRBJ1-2,CASSLRSGNYGYTF
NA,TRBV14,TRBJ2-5,CASSQDLTAGGRGETQYF
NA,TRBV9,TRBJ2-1,CASSTGLAGDEQFF
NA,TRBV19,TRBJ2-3,CASSDPGQGTDTQYF
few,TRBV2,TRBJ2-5,CASRLTIAQYF
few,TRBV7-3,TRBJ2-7,CASSLDSSYEQYF
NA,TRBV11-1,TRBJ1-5,CASSSRQVNQPQHF
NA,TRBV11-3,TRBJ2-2,CASSLGGIGELFF
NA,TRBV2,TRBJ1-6,CASSEELSYNSPLHF
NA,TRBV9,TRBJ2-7,CASSVDDIARPFF
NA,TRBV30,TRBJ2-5,CAWSVVAGMGETQYF
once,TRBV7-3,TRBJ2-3,CASSLGQVDTQYF
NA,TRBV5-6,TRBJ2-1,CASRKGQGKYNEQFF
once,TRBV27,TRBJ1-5,CASRKGASQPQHF
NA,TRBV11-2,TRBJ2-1,CASSLPPGLARFNEQFF
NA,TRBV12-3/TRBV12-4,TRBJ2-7,CASSPSRPYEQYF
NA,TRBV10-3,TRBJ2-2,CATHPGGDGELFF
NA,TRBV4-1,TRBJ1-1,CASSQGLDAQAFF
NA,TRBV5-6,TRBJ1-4,CASSLPGEGVEKLFF
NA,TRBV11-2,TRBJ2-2,CASSPTTGSPGELFF
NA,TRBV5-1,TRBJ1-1,CASSFDWSTEAFF
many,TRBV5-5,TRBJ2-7,CASSPVASGVDEQYF
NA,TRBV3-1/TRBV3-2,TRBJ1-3,CASSQVGRTPSSGNTIYF
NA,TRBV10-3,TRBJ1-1,CAITSGGNTEAFF
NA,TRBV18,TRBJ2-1,CASSPRTSGGYNEQFF
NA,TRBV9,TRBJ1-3,CASSVGQGPGNTIYF
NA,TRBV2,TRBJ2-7,CASSPLSDEQYF
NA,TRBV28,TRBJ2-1,CASSFSGGAREQFF
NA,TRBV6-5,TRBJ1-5,CASSYSTSSNQPQHF
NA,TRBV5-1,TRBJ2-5,CASTGAGIGETQYF
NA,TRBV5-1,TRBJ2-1,CASSLGGLNLGYNEQFF
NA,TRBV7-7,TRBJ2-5,CASSLDVRTGQETQYF
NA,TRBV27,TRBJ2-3,CASSFGGGLSTDTQYF
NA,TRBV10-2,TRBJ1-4,CASFGGKLFF
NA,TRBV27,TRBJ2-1,CASDGTSVYNEQFF
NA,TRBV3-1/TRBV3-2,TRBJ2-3,CASSPSGSRGTDTQYF
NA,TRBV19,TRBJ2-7,CASRSQRSSYEQYF